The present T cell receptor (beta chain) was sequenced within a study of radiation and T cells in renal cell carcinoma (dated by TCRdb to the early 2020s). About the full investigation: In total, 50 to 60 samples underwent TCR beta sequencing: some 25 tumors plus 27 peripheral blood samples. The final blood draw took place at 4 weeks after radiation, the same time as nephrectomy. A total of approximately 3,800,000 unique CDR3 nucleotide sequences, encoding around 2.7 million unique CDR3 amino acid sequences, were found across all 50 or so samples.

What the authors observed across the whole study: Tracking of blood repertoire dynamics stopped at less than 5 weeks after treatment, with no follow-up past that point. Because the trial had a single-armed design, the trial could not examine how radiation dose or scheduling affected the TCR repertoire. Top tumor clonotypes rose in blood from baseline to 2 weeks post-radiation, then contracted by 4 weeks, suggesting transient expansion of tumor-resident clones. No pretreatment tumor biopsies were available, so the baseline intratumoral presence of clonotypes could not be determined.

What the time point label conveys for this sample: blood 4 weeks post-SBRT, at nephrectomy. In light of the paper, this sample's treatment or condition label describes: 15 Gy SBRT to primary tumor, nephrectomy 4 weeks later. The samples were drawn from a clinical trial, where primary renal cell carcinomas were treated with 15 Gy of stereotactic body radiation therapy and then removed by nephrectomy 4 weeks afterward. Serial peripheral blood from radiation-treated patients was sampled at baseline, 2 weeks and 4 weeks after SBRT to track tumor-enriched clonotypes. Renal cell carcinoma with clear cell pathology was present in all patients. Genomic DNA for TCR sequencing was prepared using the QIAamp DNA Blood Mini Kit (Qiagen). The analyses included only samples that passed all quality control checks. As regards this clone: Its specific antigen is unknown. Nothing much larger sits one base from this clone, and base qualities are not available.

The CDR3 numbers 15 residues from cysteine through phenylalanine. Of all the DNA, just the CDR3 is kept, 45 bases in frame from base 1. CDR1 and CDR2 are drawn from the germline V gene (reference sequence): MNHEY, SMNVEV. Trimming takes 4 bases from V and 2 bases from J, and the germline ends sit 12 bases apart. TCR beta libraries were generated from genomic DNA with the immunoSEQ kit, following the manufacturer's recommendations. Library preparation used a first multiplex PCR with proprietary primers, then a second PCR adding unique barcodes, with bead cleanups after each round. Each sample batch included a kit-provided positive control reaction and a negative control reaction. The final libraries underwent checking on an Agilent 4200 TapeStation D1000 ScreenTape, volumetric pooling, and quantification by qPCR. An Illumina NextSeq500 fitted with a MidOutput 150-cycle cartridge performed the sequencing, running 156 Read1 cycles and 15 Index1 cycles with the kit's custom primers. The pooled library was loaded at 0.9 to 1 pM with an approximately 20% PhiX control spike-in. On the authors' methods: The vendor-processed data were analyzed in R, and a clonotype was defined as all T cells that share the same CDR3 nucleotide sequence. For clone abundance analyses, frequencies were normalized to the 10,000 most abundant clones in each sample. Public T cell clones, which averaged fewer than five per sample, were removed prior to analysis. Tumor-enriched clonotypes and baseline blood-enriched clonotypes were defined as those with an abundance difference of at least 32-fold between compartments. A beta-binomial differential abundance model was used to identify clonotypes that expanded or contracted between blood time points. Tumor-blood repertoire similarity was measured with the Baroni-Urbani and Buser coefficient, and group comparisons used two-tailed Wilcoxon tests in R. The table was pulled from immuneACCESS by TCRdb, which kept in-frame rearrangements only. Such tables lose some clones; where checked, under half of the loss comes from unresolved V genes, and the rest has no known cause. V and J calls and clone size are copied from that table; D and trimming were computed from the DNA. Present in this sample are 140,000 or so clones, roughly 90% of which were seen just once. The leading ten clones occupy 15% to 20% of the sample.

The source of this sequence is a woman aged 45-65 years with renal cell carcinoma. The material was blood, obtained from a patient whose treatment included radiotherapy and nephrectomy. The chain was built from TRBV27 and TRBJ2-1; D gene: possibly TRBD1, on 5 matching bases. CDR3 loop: CASSSPRTTYNEQFF. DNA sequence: TGTGCCAGCAGTTCTCCCCGGACAACCTACAATGAGCAGTTCTTC.